One and the same sample provided the 31 T cell receptor beta chains below, sequenced in a study of blood T cell repertoires in COVID-19. This table comes from immunoSEQ multiplex PCR, and its TCRdb copy is limited to in-frame clones, with some not included. The sample has approximately 23,000 clones, about 90% seen once. Specimen: peripheral blood. The receptors originated from a man in his sixties or seventies with acute or convalescent COVID-19.

This clone was seen only a few times. The chain carries TRBV20-1 and TRBJ2-1; the D gene is possibly TRBD2 (5 bases). Germline values: CDR1 DFQATT, CDR2 SNEGSKA (reference sequence). The CDR3 loop spans 11 amino acids. V lost 7 bases, J lost 4 bases, and 8 bases lay in between. The CDR3 here is CSGGKYNEQFF. CDR3 nucleotide sequence: TGCAGTGGAGGGAAGTACAATGAGCAGTTCTTC.

The chain recombines TRBV6-5 with TRBJ2-3; a weak D match, TRBD2 (5 bases). This CDR3 has 14 residues. Germline V gene sequence: CDR1 MNHEY, CDR2 SVGAGI. The germline V and J ends were trimmed by 7 bases and 1 base, with 12 bases remaining between them. The CDR3 reads CASIAPRGTDTQYF. In nucleotides, the CDR3 is TGTGCCAGCATAGCCCCGCGGGGCACAGATACGCAGTATTTT.

The rearrangement uses TRBV5-1 and TRBJ2-1; the match to TRBD2 covers 11 bases. Germline values: CDR1 SGHRS, CDR2 YFSETQ. This CDR3 comprises 18 residues. Trimming removed 1 base from V and 8 bases from J; junction bases left unmatched: 14. The CDR3 coding sequence is TGCGCCAGCAGCTTGAATCTAGCGGGAGGCATTGTAGGAGATGAGCAGTTCTTC. Its protein product is CASSLNLAGGIVGDEQFF.

This sequence joins TRBV7-9 and TRBJ2-6; D is perhaps TRBD1 (5 bases). Trimming shortened V by 1 base and J by 2 bases, and 6 bases separated the two germline ends. This CDR3 is built from 15 residues. Germline loops: CDR1 SEHNR, CDR2 FQNEAQ (reference sequence). The CDR3 DNA is TGTGCCAGCAGCTTAGTCAGGGCTGGGGCCAACGTCCTGACTTTC. Protein: CASSLVRAGANVLTF.

V gene TRBV7-2 combines with J gene TRBJ2-1; 10 bases align to TRBD2. The V and J ends lost 5 bases and 2 bases, in that order; junction bases with no gene match: 6. CDR1 and CDR2 from the germline V gene are SGHTA and FQGNSA. This CDR3 contains 16 residues. CDR3 residues: CASSQLAGVTYNEQFF. The CDR3 DNA reads as TGTGCCAGCAGCCAGCTAGCGGGGGTTACCTACAATGAGCAGTTCTTC.

The chain links TRBV30 to TRBJ2-7; D is possibly TRBD2 (5 bases). Trimming stripped 2 bases from V and 0 bases from J, with 14 bases between. The CDR3 runs 15 residues. Germline V gives CDR1 GTSNPN, CDR2 SVGIG (reference sequence). The CDR3 DNA reads TGTGCCTGGAGTCCCTTACTGACTAACTCCTACGAGCAGTACTTC. It yields the protein CAWSPLLTNSYEQYF.

The chain couples TRBV3-1 (or the pseudogene TRBV3-2) to TRBJ2-1; 8 bases agree with TRBD2. This CDR3 has 14 residues. Germline V gene lookup returns CDR1 LGHDT and CDR2 YNNKEL (reference sequence). After removal of 0 bases from V and 9 bases from J, the junction contained 4 bases not matched to a gene. The CDR3 region has the DNA TGTGCCAGCAGCCAAGAGGGACTAGTTAGTGAGCAGTTCTTC. Its translation is CASSQEGLVSEQFF.

This chain connects TRBV19 to TRBJ1-4; no clear D. V lost 1 base and J lost 0, with 6 bases in between. The germline V gene has CDR1 LNHDA and CDR2 SQIVND (reference sequence). This CDR3 contains 15 residues. CDR3 loop: CASSIGQTTNEKLFF. The DNA of the CDR3 is TGTGCCAGTAGTATAGGGCAGACAACTAATGAAAAACTGTTTTTT.

The J gene is TRBJ1-5, the V gene TRBV18; 8 nucleotides align to TRBD1. This CDR3 region has 15 residues. The germline gives CDR1 KGHSH, CDR2 LQKENI. With V trimmed by 4 bases and J by 6 bases, 8 bases remained unmatched. CDR3 amino acids: CASSQTGGEGQPQHF. DNA for the CDR3: TGTGCCAGCTCACAAACAGGGGGGGAGGGTCAGCCCCAGCATTTT.

This clone appeared a few times. This sequence joins TRBV7-3 and TRBJ1-6, with a tentative D call TRBD1 (6 bases). This CDR3 contains 15 residues. Trimming left V 5 bases short and J 4 bases short, with 12 bases between. Germline loops: CDR1 SGHTA, CDR2 FQGTGA. The CDR3 region has the DNA TGTGCCAGCAGCCAACAGGGATGGTATAATTCACCCCTCCACTTT. Its translation: CASSQQGWYNSPLHF.

This clone was recorded a few times. The genes are TRBV12-3 or TRBV12-4 and TRBJ2-2; possible D gene TRBD2, 5 bases. The CDR3 length is 12 residues. The ends were cut back, 6 bases at V and 7 bases at J, with 9 bases in the middle. The CDR3 nucleotides are TGTGCCAGCAGCGGACTGTACGGGGAGCTGTTTTTT. Residues: CASSGLYGELFF.

V is TRBV10-3 and J is TRBJ1-3; D uncertain. There are 12 residues in the CDR3. Germline CDR1 and CDR2: ENHRY and SYGVKD. V lost 0 bases to trimming and J lost 8 bases, with 5 bases between them. CDR3 amino acids: CAISESEYTIYF. CDR3 coding DNA: TGTGCCATCAGTGAGTCGGAGTACACCATATATTTT.

The chain links TRBV7-2 to TRBJ2-4; a weak D match, TRBD1 (6 bases). V lost 5 bases, J lost 2 bases, and 16 bases lay in between. The CDR3 consists of 16 residues. Per germline, CDR1 SGHTA and CDR2 FQGNSA. This CDR3 is CASSQQTGTTKNIQYF. As DNA, the CDR3 is TGTGCCAGCAGCCAACAAACAGGGACAACCAAAAACATTCAGTACTTC.

The CDR3 coding sequence is TGTGCCAGCTCACCACCCACGAACACCGGGGAGCTGTTTTTT. The encoded protein is CASSPPTNTGELFF. The J gene is TRBJ2-2, the V gene TRBV18; no clear D gene. The germline V gene has CDR1 KGHSH and CDR2 LQKENI. There are 14 residues in the CDR3. The V end was cut by 0 bases, the J end by 0 bases, with 2 bases between.

V and J are TRBV5-1 and TRBJ2-5, with TRBD2 matching over 10 bases. This CDR3 region has 15 residues. The trim removed 2 bases at V and 5 bases at J, leaving 6 bases unmatched. Looked up from germline, CDR1 is SGHRS and CDR2 is YFSETQ. CDR3 region: CASSFSGGSGETQYF. DNA for the CDR3: TGCGCCAGCAGCTTTAGCGGGGGGTCTGGTGAGACCCAGTACTTC.

In regard to this clone: Other DNA sequences in this sample translate to the same CDR3. The genes are TRBV6-2 or TRBV6-3 and TRBJ1-5; weak D call: TRBD1 (5 bases). CDR3 length equals 15 residues. The V end was cut by 2 bases, the J end by 2 bases, with 10 bases between. CDR1 MNHEY and CDR2 SVGEGT come from the germline V gene. CDR3 DNA: TGTGCCAGCAGTTACGGCAGGGTAGGCAATCAGCCCCAGCATTTT. Translation gives CASSYGRVGNQPQHF.

The chain recombines TRBV19 with TRBJ1-1, with D possibly matching TRBD1 (6 bases). The CDR3 is 14 amino acids. Germline values: CDR1 LNHDA, CDR2 SQIVND (reference sequence). Deletions cut 1 base from V and 1 base from J, with 7 bases between. The CDR3 DNA is TGTGCCAGTAGTATAGGGGGGCGGAACACTGAAGCTTTCTTT. Its translation is CASSIGGRNTEAFF.

The gene calls are TRBV10-1 and TRBJ2-7; 9 bases agree with TRBD1. This CDR3 is 14 amino acids long. The V gene end was trimmed by 6 bases and the J gene end by 5 bases; junction bases not matched to a gene: 8. Germline-derived CDR1 and CDR2 are WNHNN and SYGVQD (reference sequence). CDR3 region: CASRRTGVRHEQYF. The DNA of the CDR3 is TGCGCCAGCAGGAGGACAGGGGTAAGACACGAGCAGTACTTC.

This chain joins TRBV5-6 and TRBJ1-6, with D possibly matching TRBD1 (5 bases). V lost 0 bases and J 10 bases, leaving 11 bases between the germline ends. The germline V gene encodes CDR1 SGHDT and CDR2 YYEEEE. This CDR3 comprises 14 residues. CDR3 in amino acids: CASSLDRGRSPLHF. The CDR3 DNA reads TGTGCCAGCAGCTTGGATAGGGGTCGGTCACCCCTCCACTTT.

CDR3 nucleotide sequence: TGTGCCAGCAGCCCATCTTCGGGGGGGGCCGTCACTGAAGCTTTCTTT. Translating gives CASSPSSGGAVTEAFF. V usage is TRBV7-9 and J usage is TRBJ1-1; D may be TRBD1 (6 bases). From germline, CDR1 is SEHNR and CDR2 FQNEAQ (reference sequence). Trimming took 5 bases from V and 4 from J, leaving 20 bases between them. This CDR3 region has 16 residues. Full variable domain (missing parts from reference TRBV7-9 and TRBJ1-1): DTGVSQNPRHKITKRGQNVTFRCDPISEHNRLYWYRQTLGQGPEFLTYFQNEAQLEKSRLLSDRFSAERPKGSFSTLEIQRTEQGDSAMYLCASSPSSGGAVTEAFFGQGTRLTVV.

Worth noting for this clone: The same CDR3 arises from other DNA sequences in this sample as well. V and J are TRBV7-2 and TRBJ1-6; 9 nucleotides match TRBD1. Losses at the gene ends were 8 bases for V and 6 bases for J; bases not matched to a gene: 8. This CDR3 contains 15 residues. Germline CDR1 and CDR2: SGHTA and FQGNSA. This CDR3 is CASSNRGQGNSPLHF. CDR3 nucleotide sequence: TGTGCCAGCTCGAACAGGGGGCAGGGTAATTCACCCCTCCACTTT.

The chain recombines TRBV19 with TRBJ2-7; tentative D call: TRBD1 (6 bases). The CDR3 loop spans 17 amino acids. Between the trimmed V and J ends, which lost 5 bases and 0 bases, there was a span of 20 bases. Germline V lookup: CDR1 LNHDA, CDR2 SQIVND (reference sequence). The chain's CDR3 is CASSSRPTGISSYEQYF. CDR3 DNA: TGTGCCAGTAGTTCACGGCCTACAGGGATTTCCTCCTACGAGCAGTACTTC.

The chain's CDR3 is CASSLEAATYEQYF. The CDR3 nucleotides are TGTGCCAGCAGCTTAGAGGCGGCCACCTACGAGCAGTACTTC. The chain couples TRBV11-2 to TRBJ2-7; unclear D gene. CDR1 and CDR2 from the germline V gene are SGHAT and FQNNGV. The CDR3 is 14 amino acids. The V and J ends lost 0 bases and 2 bases respectively, with 8 bases between them.

The CDR3 DNA is TGTGCCAGCAGTTTACCGGGAGTGTCGAACGAGCAGTACTTC. Encoded protein: CASSLPGVSNEQYF. The V call is TRBV28, the J call TRBJ2-7; D may be TRBD2 (6 bases). V dropped 2 bases and J dropped 5 bases, with 13 bases sitting between them. CDR1 and CDR2 (germline): MDHEN, SYDVKM. The CDR3 runs to 14 residues.

The chain employs TRBV3-1 (or the pseudogene TRBV3-2) and TRBJ1-2, with 8 bases aligning to TRBD1. Germline V gene lookup returns CDR1 LGHDT and CDR2 YNNKEL (reference sequence). The ends lost 2 bases at V and 7 bases at J; junction bases unmatched: 9. The length of the CDR3 is 15 residues. CDR3 in DNA: TGTGCCAGCAGCCAAAGAATCCAGGGGGCGGTTGGCTACACCTTC. This translates into CASSQRIQGAVGYTF.

This chain's CDR3 is CASSQAPGGYEQYF. DNA of the CDR3: TGTGCCAGCAGCCAAGCTCCAGGGGGCTACGAGCAGTACTTC. The chain employs TRBV3-1 (or the pseudogene TRBV3-2) and TRBJ2-7, with 7 nucleotides matching TRBD1. The V gene end was trimmed by 1 base and the J gene end by 3 bases; junction bases not matched to a gene: 3. The CDR3 extends over 14 amino acids. From germline, CDR1 is LGHDT and CDR2 YNNKEL (reference sequence).

The gene calls are TRBV27 and TRBJ2-7, with 8 bases aligning to TRBD2. Germline CDR1 is MNHEY and CDR2 is SMNVEV (reference sequence). The ends lost 4 bases at V and 0 bases at J; junction bases unmatched: 8. The CDR3 loop spans 16 amino acids. CDR3 DNA sequence: TGTGCCAGCAGTTGGGGCGGGAGGCGAAGCTCCTACGAGCAGTACTTC. The encoded protein is CASSWGGRRSSYEQYF.

The chain recombines TRBV4-1 with TRBJ1-3; D perhaps matches TRBD1 (5 bases). CDR1 MGHRA and CDR2 YSYEKL come from the germline V gene. Between the trimmed V and J ends, which lost 4 bases and 0 bases, there was a span of 13 bases. This CDR3 has 16 amino acids. The CDR3 loop is CASSPGGLSSGNTIYF. The CDR3 DNA follows: TGCGCCAGCAGCCCCGGGGGTCTCAGCTCTGGAAACACCATATATTTT.

This chain joins TRBV27 and TRBJ2-2, with a weak D call TRBD1 (6 bases). Germline assignment: CDR1 MNHEY and CDR2 SMNVEV (reference sequence). Trimming took 5 bases from V and 4 from J, leaving 20 bases between them. CDR3 length: 17 residues. The CDR3 DNA sequence: TGTGCCAGCAGTCTATATGGACAGCTTATTACCACCGGGGAGCTGTTTTTT. Encoded protein: CASSLYGQLITTGELFF.

This rearrangement joins TRBV6-4 to TRBJ2-3, with TRBD2 identical over 9 bases. The CDR3 has 15 residues. Germline-derived CDR1 and CDR2 are MRHNA and SNTAGT. The ends lost 6 bases at V and 1 base at J; junction bases unmatched: 5. CDR3 sequence reads: CASREVAGGTDTQYF. The CDR3 nucleotides read TGTGCCAGCAGGGAAGTAGCGGGGGGCACAGATACGCAGTATTTT.

The chain employs TRBV5-5 and TRBJ2-5, with D possibly being TRBD1 (6 bases). CDR3 length: 12 residues. Germline CDR1 and CDR2: SGHKS and YYEKEE (reference sequence). Trimming stripped 1 base from V and 5 bases from J, with 6 bases between. The DNA of the CDR3 is TGTGCCAGCAGCTTGCAGGGGGAGACCCAGTACTTC. Its translation is CASSLQGETQYF.